The 5 T cell receptor beta chains reported below all come from one sample, sequenced in a study of identical twins. From the 5' RACE reads, TCRdb called clonotypes with MiXCR, one entry per CDR3 protein. Of 1.5 million to 2 million distinct CDR3 sequences in the sample, roughly a third were seen once. Sequencing used cord blood. The source of these receptors is a newborn girl in good health.

The chain joins TRBV4-2 to TRBJ2-3, with 14 positions matching TRBD2. V was pared by 0 bases and J by 0 bases, with 2 bases of the junction left unmatched. The germline V gene encodes CDR1 LGHNA and CDR2 YNFKEQ. This CDR3 region has 18 residues. The CDR3 is CASSQEWTSGRSTDTQYF. Here the CDR3 DNA reads TGTGCCAGCAGCCAAGAGTGGACTAGCGGGAGGAGCACAGATACGCAGTATTTT.

This clonotype has only a few counts. The chain joins TRBV20-1 to TRBJ1-5, with a tentative D call TRBD1 (6 bases). The V gene's germline CDR1 is DFQATT and CDR2 SNEGSKA (reference sequence). The CDR3 consists of 12 residues. The CDR3 loop is CGGRQGNQPQHF. CDR3 DNA sequence: TGCGGTGGCCGACAGGGCAATCAGCCCCAGCATTTT.

The gene calls are TRBV18 and TRBJ2-5, with D uncertain. Per the germline V gene, CDR1 is KGHSH and CDR2 is LQKENI. The CDR3 extends over 15 amino acids. V shed 3 bases and J shed 7 bases, with 18 bases lying between them. CDR3 bases: TGTGCCAGCTCACCGGGCACTCCAACGGCAGCGACCCAGTACTTC. Translated, it gives CASSPGTPTAATQYF.

The rearrangement joins TRBV27 to TRBJ2-7; no reliable D call. V was pared by 3 bases and J by 7 bases, with 13 bases between. CDR1 is MNHEY, CDR2 SMNVEV, per germline (reference sequence). CDR3 length equals 13 residues. CDR3 protein: CASSFRRTGEQYF. Here the CDR3 DNA reads TGTGCCAGCAGTTTTAGGCGAACTGGGGAGCAGTACTTC.

This clonotype has more than one count but fewer than ten. The V and J genes are TRBV28 and TRBJ2-3; perhaps TRBD1 as D (8 bases). The CDR3 spans 16 residues. V lost 5 bases and J lost 5, with 20 bases in between. Germline loops: CDR1 MDHEN, CDR2 SYDVKM. The CDR3 coding sequence is TGTGCCAGCAGTCAACAGGGGGGGAGCGGGATAGATACGCAGTATTTT. Protein product: CASSQQGGSGIDTQYF. Full variable domain (remainder filled in from reference TRBV28 and TRBJ2-3): DVKVTQSSRYLVKRTGEKVFLECVQDMDHENMFWYRQDPGLGLRLIYFSYDVKMKEKGDIPEGYSVSREKKERFSLILESASTNQTSMYLCASSQQGGSGIDTQYFGPGTRLTVL.